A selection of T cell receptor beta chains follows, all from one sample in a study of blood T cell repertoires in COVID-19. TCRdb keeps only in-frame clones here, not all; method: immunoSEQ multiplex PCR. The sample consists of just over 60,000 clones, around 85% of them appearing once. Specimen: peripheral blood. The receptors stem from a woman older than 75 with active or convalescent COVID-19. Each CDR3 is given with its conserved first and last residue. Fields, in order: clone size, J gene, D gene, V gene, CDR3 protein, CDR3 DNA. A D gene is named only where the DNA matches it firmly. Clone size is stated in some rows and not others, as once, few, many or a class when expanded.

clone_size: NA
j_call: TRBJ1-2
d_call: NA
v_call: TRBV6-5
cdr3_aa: CASSYNKYYGYTF
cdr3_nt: TGTGCCAGCAGTTACAACAAATACTATGGCTACACCTTC

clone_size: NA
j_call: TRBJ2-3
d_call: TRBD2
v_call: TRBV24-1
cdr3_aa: CATSAGGAPDTQYF
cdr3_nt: TGTGCCACCAGTGCCGGGGGGGCACCAGATACGCAGTATTTT

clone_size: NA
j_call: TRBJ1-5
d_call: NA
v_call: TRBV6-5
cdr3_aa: CASSKTRGDQPQHF
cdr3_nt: TGTGCCAGCAGTAAGACCCGGGGGGATCAGCCCCAGCATTTT

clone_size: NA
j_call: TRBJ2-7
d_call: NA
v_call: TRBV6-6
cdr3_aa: CASTGYEQYF
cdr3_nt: TGTGCCAGCACCGGGTACGAGCAGTACTTC

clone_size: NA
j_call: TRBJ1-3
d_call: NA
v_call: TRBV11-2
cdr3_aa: CASSLTGVSGNTIYF
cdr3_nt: TGTGCCAGCAGCTTGACAGGCGTCTCTGGAAACACCATATATTTT

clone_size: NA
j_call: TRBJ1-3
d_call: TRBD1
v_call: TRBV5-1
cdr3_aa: CASSLGTGGSSGNTIYF
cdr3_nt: TGCGCCAGCAGCTTGGGGACAGGGGGCAGCTCTGGAAACACCATATATTTT

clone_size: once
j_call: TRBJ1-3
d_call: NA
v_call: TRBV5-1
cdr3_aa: CASSPGTIGNTIYF
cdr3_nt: TGCGCCAGCAGCCCCGGGACAATCGGAAACACCATATATTTT

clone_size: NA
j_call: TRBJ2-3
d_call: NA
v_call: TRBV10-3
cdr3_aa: CAGSGTLHTDTQYF
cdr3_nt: TGTGCCGGATCGGGGACACTTCACACAGATACGCAGTATTTT

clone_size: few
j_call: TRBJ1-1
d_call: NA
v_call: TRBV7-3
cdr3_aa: CASSLTLQGEAFF
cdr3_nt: TGTGCCAGCAGCTTAACACTACAGGGTGAAGCTTTCTTT

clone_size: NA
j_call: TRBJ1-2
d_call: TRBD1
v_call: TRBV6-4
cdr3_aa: CASSFEGQGDYGYTF
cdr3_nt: TGTGCCAGCAGTTTTGAGGGACAGGGTGACTATGGCTACACCTTC

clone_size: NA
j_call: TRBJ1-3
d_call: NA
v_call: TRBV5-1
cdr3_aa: CASSLDGGATSGNTIYF
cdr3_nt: TGCGCCAGCAGCTTGGATGGGGGGGCGACCTCTGGAAACACCATATATTTT

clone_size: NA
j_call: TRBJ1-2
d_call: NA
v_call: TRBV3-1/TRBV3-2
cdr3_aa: CASSPQGYGYTF
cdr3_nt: TGTGCCAGCAGCCCACAGGGCTATGGCTACACCTTC

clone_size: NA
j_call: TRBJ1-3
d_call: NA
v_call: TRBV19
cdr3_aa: CAGGGLGPLSGNTIYF
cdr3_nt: TGTGCCGGGGGGGGTCTAGGACCCCTCTCTGGAAACACCATATATTTT

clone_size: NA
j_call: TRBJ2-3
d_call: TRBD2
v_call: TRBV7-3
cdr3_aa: CASSLSGGLIDTQYF
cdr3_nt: TGTGCCAGCAGCTTATCGGGGGGGCTTATAGATACGCAGTATTTT

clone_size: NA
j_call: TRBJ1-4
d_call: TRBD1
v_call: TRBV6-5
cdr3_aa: CASSLLGQPDEKLFF
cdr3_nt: TGTGCCAGCAGCCTCCTGGGACAGCCTGATGAAAAACTGTTTTTT

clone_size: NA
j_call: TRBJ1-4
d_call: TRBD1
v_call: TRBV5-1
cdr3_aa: CASSLAGGDNEKLFF
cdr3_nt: TGCGCCAGCAGCTTGGCAGGGGGTGATAATGAAAAACTGTTTTTT

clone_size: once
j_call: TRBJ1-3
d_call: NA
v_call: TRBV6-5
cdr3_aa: CASMRVHSGNTIYF
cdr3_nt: TGTGCCAGCATGCGGGTTCACTCTGGAAACACCATATATTTT

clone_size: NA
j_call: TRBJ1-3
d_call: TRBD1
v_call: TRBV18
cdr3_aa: CASSPGDSAGNTIYF
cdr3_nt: TGTGCCAGCTCACCGGGGGACAGTGCAGGAAACACCATATATTTT

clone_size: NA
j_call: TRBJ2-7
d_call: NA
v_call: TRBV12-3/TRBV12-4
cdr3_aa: CASSLDWASQQYF
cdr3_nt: TGTGCCAGCAGTTTAGACTGGGCATCGCAGCAGTACTTC

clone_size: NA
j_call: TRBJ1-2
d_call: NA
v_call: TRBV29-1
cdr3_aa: CSVEVPRADGYTF
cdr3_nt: TGCAGCGTTGAAGTGCCGAGGGCGGATGGCTACACCTTC

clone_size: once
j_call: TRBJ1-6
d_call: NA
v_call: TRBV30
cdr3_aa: CAWSQRRGYNSPLHF
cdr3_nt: TGTGCCTGGAGTCAGAGGCGGGGGTATAATTCACCCCTCCACTTT

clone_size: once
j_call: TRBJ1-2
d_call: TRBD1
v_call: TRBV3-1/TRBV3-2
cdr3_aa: CASTQGARGYTF
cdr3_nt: TGTGCCAGCACCCAGGGGGCGCGTGGCTACACCTTC

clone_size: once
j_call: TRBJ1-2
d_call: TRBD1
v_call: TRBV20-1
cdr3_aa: CSASRDRGPPSYGYTF
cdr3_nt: TGCAGTGCTAGTAGGGACAGGGGGCCCCCTAGTTATGGCTACACCTTC

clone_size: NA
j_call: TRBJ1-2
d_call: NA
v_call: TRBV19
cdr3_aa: CASRDSNYGYTF
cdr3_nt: TGTGCCAGCCGGGACTCTAACTATGGCTACACCTTC

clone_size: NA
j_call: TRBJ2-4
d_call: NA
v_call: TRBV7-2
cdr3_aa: CASSAEQGVDIQYF
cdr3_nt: TGTGCCAGCAGCGCCGAACAGGGAGTGGACATTCAGTACTTC

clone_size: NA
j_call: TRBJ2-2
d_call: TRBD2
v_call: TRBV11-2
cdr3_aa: CASSWAGGDTGELFF
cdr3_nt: TGTGCCAGCAGCTGGGCGGGGGGTGACACCGGGGAGCTGTTTTTT

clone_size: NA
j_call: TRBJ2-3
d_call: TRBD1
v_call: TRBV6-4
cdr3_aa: CASRNRQGADTQYF
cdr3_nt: TGTGCCAGCAGGAATAGACAGGGGGCGGATACGCAGTATTTT